Listed below are T cell receptor beta chains from one sample, sequenced in a study of control samples from healthy donors and cancer patients. Clones were read by immunoSEQ multiplex PCR, and TCRdb kept only the in-frame ones, dropping some. The sample has about 96,000 clones, 93% seen once. The source material was blood. The receptors derive from a man aged 18 to 35 in good health. Each CDR3 is given with its conserved first and last residue. D genes are given only for firm matches. For some rows the clone size is stated as once, few or many, or as a class when expanded; others skip it.

D gene	J gene	V gene	clone size	CDR3 protein	CDR3 DNA
NA	TRBJ2-2	TRBV14	NA	CASSPLGAGELFF	TGTGCCAGCAGCCCGCTGGGGGCCGGGGAGCTGTTTTTT
TRBD1	TRBJ1-5	TRBV7-9	NA	CASSLGQGDSNQPQHF	TGTGCCAGCAGCTTAGGACAGGGAGATAGCAATCAGCCCCAGCATTTT
TRBD1	TRBJ1-2	TRBV20-1	NA	CSADRGGYTF	TGCAGTGCTGACAGGGGAGGCTACACCTTC
NA	TRBJ1-3	TRBV2	NA	CASSELFGNTIYF	TGTGCCAGCAGTGAATTATTTGGAAACACCATATATTTT
NA	TRBJ1-5	TRBV5-4	NA	CASSPGQGSNQPQHF	TGTGCCAGCAGCCCGGGGCAGGGTAGCAATCAGCCCCAGCATTTT
TRBD1	TRBJ1-2	TRBV6-5	NA	CASSHQQGNYGYTF	TGTGCCAGCAGTCATCAACAGGGGAACTATGGCTACACCTTC
NA	TRBJ1-1	TRBV6-2/TRBV6-3	NA	CASSSQGTTEAFF	TGTGCCAGCAGTTCTCAGGGGACCACTGAAGCTTTCTTT
NA	TRBJ1-2	TRBV9	few	CASSSPDGYTF	TGTGCCAGCAGCTCCCCGGATGGCTACACCTTC
NA	TRBJ2-3	TRBV5-1	NA	CASSSILETDTQYF	TGCGCCAGCAGCTCCATACTAGAAACAGATACGCAGTATTTT
NA	TRBJ1-5	TRBV7-8	NA	CATGGANQPQHF	TGTGCCACCGGAGGTGCCAATCAGCCCCAGCATTTT
NA	TRBJ2-7	TRBV7-7	NA	CASSLYSGPTYEQYF	TGTGCTAGCAGCTTATACTCCGGGCCCACCTACGAGCAGTACTTC
NA	TRBJ1-2	TRBV4-1	NA	CASSQDGAAPGYGYTF	TGCGCCAGCAGCCAAGATGGTGCGGCTCCCGGGTATGGCTACACCTTC
NA	TRBJ1-1	TRBV6-5	NA	CASSYSTGVNTEAFF	TGTGCCAGCAGTTACTCGACAGGAGTGAACACTGAAGCTTTCTTT
TRBD1	TRBJ2-1	TRBV6-1	NA	CASSEGTGNEQFF	TGTGCCAGCAGTGAAGGGACAGGGAATGAGCAGTTCTTC
TRBD1	TRBJ1-2	TRBV7-9	once	CAIEGGQRVTNYGYTF	TGTGCCATCGAAGGGGGACAGAGAGTTACTAACTATGGCTACACCTTC
NA	TRBJ1-1	TRBV4-2	NA	CASSQVRQLINTEAFF	TGTGCCAGCAGCCAAGTCCGACAGTTAATTAACACTGAAGCTTTCTTT
NA	TRBJ1-4	TRBV3-1/TRBV3-2	NA	CASSQEVRSLNEKLFF	TGTGCCAGCAGCCAAGAGGTGAGAAGTCTTAATGAAAAACTGTTTTTT
NA	TRBJ1-5	TRBV24-1	NA	CATSAGQGHDQPQHF	TGTGCCACCAGTGCGGGGCAGGGACACGATCAGCCCCAGCATTTT
NA	TRBJ2-7	TRBV7-9	NA	CASSPEGAYEQYF	TGTGCCAGCAGCCCCGAGGGCGCCTACGAGCAGTACTTC
NA	TRBJ1-1	TRBV4-1	NA	CASSQTGGVGTEAFF	TGCGCCAGCAGCCAGACCGGAGGGGTTGGGACTGAAGCTTTCTTT
NA	TRBJ1-2	TRBV5-8	NA	CASSRIPQGGGYTF	TGTGCCAGCAGCCGAATACCCCAGGGAGGCGGCTACACCTTC
TRBD1	TRBJ1-1	TRBV5-1	NA	CASSLSTGGTEAFF	TGCGCCAGCAGCTTGAGTACAGGGGGCACTGAAGCTTTCTTT
TRBD1	TRBJ2-7	TRBV27	NA	CASSPRDRGLYEQYF	TGTGCCAGCAGTCCCCGGGACAGGGGGCTCTACGAGCAGTACTTC
NA	TRBJ1-1	TRBV20-1	NA	CSARPGEAFF	TGCAGTGCTAGGCCAGGTGAAGCTTTCTTT
NA	TRBJ1-6	TRBV6-1	NA	CASSEGDGGSPLHF	TGTGCCAGCAGTGAAGGTGACGGCGGTTCACCCCTCCACTTT
TRBD1	TRBJ1-5	TRBV19	NA	CASKGTGKLSVALTHQPQHF	TGTGCCAGTAAGGGGACAGGGAAGTTGTCCGTCGCCCTCACTCATCAGCCCCAGCATTTT
NA	TRBJ1-1	TRBV5-8	once	CASSFGQFRAFF	TGTGCCAGCAGCTTCGGACAGTTCAGGGCTTTCTTT
NA	TRBJ1-1	TRBV5-1	NA	CASSPSMNTEAFF	TGCGCCAGCAGCCCCTCAATGAACACTGAAGCTTTCTTT
NA	TRBJ2-1	TRBV5-6	NA	CASSDVKRGIVSYNEQFF	TGTGCCAGCAGTGACGTGAAGAGGGGAATAGTCTCCTACAATGAGCAGTTCTTC
NA	TRBJ2-1	TRBV5-1	NA	CASSFTGRNEQFF	TGCGCCAGCAGCTTCACAGGGAGGAATGAGCAGTTCTTC
NA	TRBJ2-1	TRBV9	NA	CASSVGGETYNEQFF	TGTGCCAGCAGCGTAGGTGGAGAGACCTACAATGAGCAGTTCTTC
TRBD2	TRBJ2-5	TRBV2	NA	CASNLLAGGFQETQYF	TGTGCCAGCAATCTTCTAGCGGGAGGATTCCAAGAGACCCAGTACTTC
NA	TRBJ1-5	TRBV7-9	NA	CASSWQANQPQHF	TGTGCCAGCAGCTGGCAGGCCAATCAGCCCCAGCATTTT
NA	TRBJ2-2	TRBV5-1	NA	CASSSPRGRALDTGELFF	TGCGCCAGCAGCTCCCCCCGGGGCAGGGCCTTGGACACCGGGGAGCTGTTTTTT
NA	TRBJ1-1	TRBV6-2/TRBV6-3	NA	CASSTQGVNTEAFF	TGTGCCAGCAGTACGCAGGGCGTGAACACTGAAGCTTTCTTT
TRBD2	TRBJ2-7	TRBV5-1	NA	CASSLAADRTSHTYEQYF	TGCGCCAGCAGCTTGGCGGCCGATCGGACTAGCCACACCTACGAGCAGTACTTC
NA	TRBJ1-2	TRBV19	NA	CASSTPLNSYGYTF	TGTGCCAGTAGTACCCCCCTAAACAGCTATGGCTACACCTTC
NA	TRBJ2-2	TRBV6-1	NA	CASSEGKDTGELFF	TGTGCCAGCAGTGAAGGAAAGGACACCGGGGAGCTGTTTTTT
NA	TRBJ1-1	TRBV7-9	NA	CASRQGGMNTEAFF	TGTGCCAGCAGACAAGGGGGGATGAACACTGAAGCTTTCTTT
TRBD2	TRBJ2-7	TRBV19	NA	CASGSGIAYEQYF	TGTGCCAGTGGTAGCGGGATCGCCTACGAGCAGTACTTC
NA	TRBJ1-1	TRBV5-4	NA	CASSLALGGTEAFF	TGTGCCAGCAGCTTGGCTCTGGGAGGAACTGAAGCTTTCTTT
NA	TRBJ2-3	TRBV27	NA	CASRPRSGPGTDTQYF	TGTGCCAGCAGACCCCGAAGCGGACCAGGCACAGATACGCAGTATTTT
NA	TRBJ1-1	TRBV6-6	once	CASSYKGMNTEAFF	TGTGCCAGCAGTTACAAGGGTATGAACACTGAAGCTTTCTTT
NA	TRBJ1-5	TRBV11-2	NA	CASSLSGNQPQHF	TGTGCCAGCAGCTTATCAGGAAATCAGCCCCAGCATTTT
TRBD2	TRBJ2-3	TRBV7-9	NA	CASSLVIRLAGVDTQYF	TGTGCCAGCAGCTTAGTAATTAGGCTAGCGGGGGTAGATACGCAGTATTTT
TRBD1	TRBJ1-6	TRBV19	NA	CASSRTGPTSPLHF	TGTGCCAGTAGTAGGACAGGGCCGACTTCACCCCTCCACTTT
NA	TRBJ1-4	TRBV4-1	NA	CASSRATNEKLFF	TGCGCCAGCAGCCGTGCAACTAATGAAAAACTGTTTTTT
NA	TRBJ1-2	TRBV5-1	NA	CASSRKIHSGYTF	TGCGCCAGCAGCAGGAAGATTCACTCTGGCTACACCTTC
NA	TRBJ1-4	TRBV7-9	NA	CASSLGTFTTNEKLFF	TGTGCCAGCAGCTTAGGCACATTTACAACTAATGAAAAACTGTTTTTT
NA	TRBJ2-7	TRBV2	NA	CASSEIGGGGQYF	TGTGCCAGCAGTGAAATTGGGGGCGGTGGGCAGTACTTC
NA	TRBJ1-2	TRBV27	few	CASSFWQGGGYTF	TGTGCCAGCAGTTTTTGGCAGGGAGGGGGCTACACCTTC